A single sample is the source of the 18 T cell receptor beta chains below, sequenced in a study of T cells after posttransplantation cyclophosphamide. A marrow graft followed busulfan-fludarabine conditioning, with cyclophosphamide on days +3 and +4. Only in-frame clones appear in the TCRdb table, and some are missing; sequencing was by immunoSEQ multiplex PCR. The sample lists tens of thousands of clones, about three quarters occurring once. This specimen consisted of CD4+ T cells sorted from blood, obtained 1,900 to 2,000 days after a stem cell transplant with posttransplant cyclophosphamide. These receptors were obtained from a female patient aged 40 to 55 who received an allogeneic stem cell transplant from a related donor, was CMV-positive, and had no GVHD. Some of the T cells might come from the graft donor.

The count of this clone is one. This chain uses TRBV7-8 with TRBJ2-7; maybe TRBD2 (5 bases). CDR1 is SGHVS, CDR2 FQNEAQ, per germline. The CDR3 loop spans 15 amino acids. With 2 bases removed from V and 2 bases from J, the gap between germline ends came to 13 bases. This chain's CDR3 is CASSLLRVTAYEQYF. The CDR3 coding sequence is TGTGCCAGCAGCTTATTGAGGGTTACAGCCTACGAGCAGTACTTC.

This rearrangement joins TRBV4-1 to TRBJ1-4; the D gene is possibly TRBD1 (6 bases). This CDR3 is built from 17 residues. Germline lookup yields CDR1 MGHRA and CDR2 YSYEKL. Trimming cost V 1 base and J 3 bases, with 15 bases left between them. CDR3 sequence: CASSQVLLGAANEKLFF. DNA for the CDR3: TGCGCCAGCAGCCAAGTTTTACTGGGGGCGGCTAATGAAAAACTGTTTTTT.

The rearrangement uses TRBV6-5 and TRBJ2-7; TRBD1 matches at 8 bases. The CDR3 extends over 15 amino acids. Germline trimming cut 6 bases from V and 3 bases from J; bases unmatched to any gene: 10. Germline-derived CDR1 and CDR2 are MNHEY and SVGAGI. The CDR3 DNA sequence: TGTGCCAGCAGCCCCGGGACAGGCCGCCTCTACGAGCAGTACTTC. Amino acid sequence: CASSPGTGRLYEQYF.

The J gene is TRBJ2-2, the V gene TRBV2; D might be TRBD1 (6 bases). The germline gives CDR1 SNHLY, CDR2 FYNNEI. The CDR3 contains 14 residues. V was shortened by 6 bases and J by 4 bases, with 12 bases between the two germline ends. The CDR3: CASRAQGPTGELFF. The CDR3 region has the DNA TGTGCCAGCAGAGCACAGGGCCCCACCGGGGAGCTGTTTTTT.

V and J are TRBV10-3 and TRBJ1-3; the match to TRBD1 covers 9 bases. CDR3 length equals 17 residues. Trimming removed 10 bases from V and 0 bases from J; junction bases left unmatched: 13. Germline CDR1 and CDR2: ENHRY and SYGVKD. The CDR3 DNA reads as TGTGCCAGGCCGGGACAGGGACCCTCAAGCTCTGGAAACACCATATATTTT. This sequence encodes CARPGQGPSSSGNTIYF.

The chain couples TRBV7-6 to TRBJ2-5; D is uncertain. This CDR3 region has 12 residues. Germline-derived CDR1 and CDR2 are SGHVS and FNYEAQ. Between the trimmed V and J ends, which lost 5 bases and 3 bases, there was a span of 7 bases. CDR3 amino acids: CASSPSEETQYF. The DNA for the CDR3 is TGTGCCAGCAGCCCGAGCGAAGAGACCCAGTACTTC. The full variable domain, rest sourced from reference TRBV7-6 and TRBJ2-5, is GAGVSQSPRYKVTKRGQDVALRCDPISGHVSLYWYRQALGQGPEFLTYFNYEAQQDKSGLPNDRFSAERPEGSISTLTIQRTEQRDSAMYRCASSPSEETQYFGPGTRLLVL.

The V call is TRBV13, the J call TRBJ2-2; TRBD2 matches 9 bases. CDR3 length: 17 residues. With 0 bases clipped from V and 5 bases from J, the junction kept 7 bases outside the gene matches. Germline CDR1 PRHDT, CDR2 FYEKMQ (reference sequence). The CDR3 sequence: CASSLGGGGARTGELFF. The CDR3 DNA reads as TGTGCCAGCAGCTTAGGAGGCGGGGGGGCCCGAACCGGGGAGCTGTTTTTT.

The J gene is TRBJ2-2, the V gene TRBV5-1; D is undetermined. The V and J ends lost 0 bases and 4 bases respectively, with 7 bases between them. Per the germline V gene, CDR1 is SGHRS and CDR2 is YFSETQ. The CDR3 totals 14 residues. The CDR3 nucleotides are TGCGCCAGCAGCTTGGTGACACTCACCGGGGAGCTGTTTTTT. Translation gives CASSLVTLTGELFF.

The J gene is TRBJ1-6, the V gene TRBV6-1, with 9 bases lining up with TRBD1. Germline-derived CDR1 and CDR2 are MNHNS and SASEGT. The CDR3 runs 15 residues. V was pared by 3 bases and J by 9 bases, with 6 bases of the junction left unmatched. The CDR3: CASSELGTGTSPLHF. CDR3 sequence (DNA): TGTGCCAGCAGTGAGCTCGGGACAGGGACTTCACCCCTCCACTTT.

The V gene is TRBV6-5, the J gene TRBJ2-7; tentative D call: TRBD1 (5 bases). The CDR3 has 14 amino acids. The V gene lost 6 bases and the J gene lost 2 bases, with 14 bases spanning the gap. Germline V gene lookup returns CDR1 MNHEY and CDR2 SVGAGI. The chain's CDR3 is CASRALPGPYEQYF. The CDR3, as DNA: TGTGCCAGCAGGGCGCTTCCAGGGCCCTACGAGCAGTACTTC.

This chain joins TRBV6-5 and TRBJ1-1; maybe TRBD1 (6 bases). The CDR3 is 15 residues long. Germline CDR1 and CDR2: MNHEY and SVGAGI. The germline V and J ends were trimmed by 0 bases and 0 bases, with 8 bases remaining between them. The CDR3 reads CASSYSGQLNTEAFF. For the CDR3, the DNA is TGTGCCAGCAGTTACTCAGGACAGCTGAACACTGAAGCTTTCTTT.

This clone was counted once. The CDR3 region is CASSLSRGQETQYF. The CDR3 DNA follows: TGCGCCAGCAGCTTGTCCAGGGGCCAAGAGACCCAGTACTTC. The chain carries TRBV5-1 and TRBJ2-5, with D possibly being TRBD1 (6 bases). Germline loops: CDR1 SGHRS, CDR2 YFSETQ. The CDR3 extends over 14 amino acids. The germline V and J ends were trimmed by 1 base and 1 base, with 8 bases remaining between them.

This chain uses TRBV5-6 with TRBJ1-2; D is ambiguous. Germline V CDR1 and CDR2: SGHDT, YYEEEE. Trimming stripped 4 bases from V and 8 bases from J, with 12 bases between. The CDR3 extends over 12 amino acids. The CDR3 nucleotides are TGTGCCAGCAGCCAACCGTCGGGAGGCTACACCTTC. Translation gives CASSQPSGGYTF.

The gene calls are TRBV10-3 and TRBJ1-3; weak D call: TRBD1 (6 bases). CDR3 length equals 15 residues. Between the trimmed V and J ends, which lost 6 bases and 2 bases, there was a span of 14 bases. The germline V gene has CDR1 ENHRY and CDR2 SYGVKD. The CDR3 here is CAISDTDRAGNTIYF. In nucleotides, the CDR3 is TGTGCCATCAGCGATACGGACAGAGCTGGAAACACCATATATTTT.

The rearrangement links TRBV6-5 to TRBJ1-1; D is perhaps TRBD1 (5 bases). The CDR3 contains 15 residues. V lost 5 bases and J lost 4, with 17 bases in between. Germline CDR1 reads MNHEY; CDR2 reads SVGAGI. Here the CDR3 reads CASSALPGSGTEAFF. The CDR3 DNA reads TGTGCCAGCAGTGCTTTACCAGGGTCCGGCACTGAAGCTTTCTTT.

This clone was found once. The chain employs TRBV5-5 and TRBJ1-1; 8 bases fit TRBD1. Germline values: CDR1 SGHKS, CDR2 YYEKEE (reference sequence). After removal of 2 bases from V and 6 bases from J, the junction contained 3 bases not matched to a gene. CDR3 length: 13 amino acids. For the CDR3, the DNA is TGTGCCAGCAGCTTTCAGGGGGCCGCTGAAGCTTTCTTT. Encoded protein: CASSFQGAAEAFF.

This clone appeared a single time. The chain is built from TRBV7-3 and TRBJ2-3; D not resolved. V lost 5 bases and J 6 bases, leaving 18 bases between the germline ends. The CDR3 covers 15 residues. Germline CDR1 SGHTA, CDR2 FQGTGA. The CDR3 DNA is TGTGCCAGCAGCCCCGCTCGGGTGGTCGGTGATACGCAGTATTTT. It codes for CASSPARVVGDTQYF.

The rearrangement uses TRBV6-4 and TRBJ1-2, with TRBD1 identical over 12 bases. Germline CDR1 is MRHNA and CDR2 is SNTAGT. This CDR3 is built from 12 residues. The trim removed 6 bases at V and 14 bases at J, leaving 7 bases unmatched. In DNA form, the CDR3 reads TGTGCCAGCAGGGGACAGGGGGCGCGGTCAACCTTC. Amino acids: CASRGQGARSTF.